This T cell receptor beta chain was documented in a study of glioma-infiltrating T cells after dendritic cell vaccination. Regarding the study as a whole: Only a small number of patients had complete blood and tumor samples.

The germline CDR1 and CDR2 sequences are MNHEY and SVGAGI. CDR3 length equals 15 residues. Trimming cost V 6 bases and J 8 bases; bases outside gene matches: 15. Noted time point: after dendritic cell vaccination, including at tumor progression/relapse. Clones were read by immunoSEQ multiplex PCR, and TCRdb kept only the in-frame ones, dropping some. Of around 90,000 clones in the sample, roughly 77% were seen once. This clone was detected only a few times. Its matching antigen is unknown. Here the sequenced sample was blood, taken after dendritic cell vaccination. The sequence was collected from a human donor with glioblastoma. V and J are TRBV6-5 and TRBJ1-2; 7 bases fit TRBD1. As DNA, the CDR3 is TGTGCCAGCAGCCCTAAAGGGACAGCGGCTCAGGGCTACACCTTC. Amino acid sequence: CASSPKGTAAQGYTF.